A selection of T cell receptor beta chains follows, all from one sample in a study of T-cell memory formation after mild COVID-19. TCRdb redid the calling of the 5' RACE reads with MiXCR, one entry per CDR3 protein. Of 450,000 to 650,000 distinct CDR3 sequences in the sample, approximately 19% were seen once. The sample taken for sequencing was PBMCs or a T cell subset sorted from them (not recorded which). These receptors all stem from an adult woman who had mild COVID-19 (a few samples of this study predate the infection). Cell type and time point are not known. The CDR3 runs from the conserved cysteine through the conserved F or W. D genes are given only for firm matches. The size of a clone is reported for some rows only, either as once, few or many, or as a class for expanded clones.

V gene	D gene	J gene	clone size	CDR3 DNA	CDR3 protein
TRBV7-2	TRBD1	TRBJ2-1	once	TGTGCCAGCAGCCAATCCGGGACAGGGGGCTACAATGAGCAGTTCTTC	CASSQSGTGGYNEQFF
TRBV6-5	NA	TRBJ2-5	NA	TGTGCCAGCAGCCTATCACCCCAAGGGGACCAGTACTTC	CASSLSPQGDQYF
TRBV5-4	TRBD1	TRBJ2-1	few	TGTGCCAGCAGCCCAACAGGGGACTCCTACAATGAGCAGTTCTTC	CASSPTGDSYNEQFF
TRBV9	NA	TRBJ1-1	few	TGTGCCAGCAGCGTAGATGGCGGCAATGAAGCTTTCTTT	CASSVDGGNEAFF
TRBV5-1	NA	TRBJ2-5	few	TGCGCCAGCAACGGGGGTGGAGAGACCCAGTACTTC	CASNGGGETQYF
TRBV20-1	TRBD2	TRBJ2-1	NA	TGCAGTGCGCCCCGCCCAGGGCGGGGGGTACGGAATGAGCAGTTCTTC	CSAPRPGRGVRNEQFF
TRBV11-2	NA	TRBJ1-3	few	TGTGCCAGCAGCTCCGGATTGGAAAACACCATATATTTT	CASSSGLENTIYF
TRBV7-9	NA	TRBJ2-7	NA	TGTGCCAGCAGCTCGGGAGCTGGTTCCTACGAGCAGTACTTC	CASSSGAGSYEQYF
TRBV6-6	NA	TRBJ2-7	few	TGTGCCAGCAGTTACTCTCTAAACCCAGGAGGGTTAACCTACGAGCAGTACTTC	CASSYSLNPGGLTYEQYF
TRBV12-3/TRBV12-4	TRBD1	TRBJ2-7	NA	TGTGCCAGCAGTCAGTCCGGGACAGGTTTCTACGAGCAGTACTTC	CASSQSGTGFYEQYF
TRBV30	NA	TRBJ1-2	few	TGTGCCTGGAGTGTACTTTCGACAGGAGATGGCTACACCTTC	CAWSVLSTGDGYTF
TRBV5-4	NA	TRBJ2-5	few	TGTGCCAGCAGCTTGGGAGGGATACCACAAGAGACCCAGTACTTC	CASSLGGIPQETQYF
TRBV12-3/TRBV12-4	NA	TRBJ2-7	NA	TGTGCCAGCAGTTTATTAAGTGAGTACGAGCAGTACTTC	CASSLLSEYEQYF
TRBV24-1	TRBD2	TRBJ2-3	many	TGTGCCACCAGTGCTAGCGGGGGCACAGATACGCAGTATTTT	CATSASGGTDTQYF
TRBV5-1	TRBD1	TRBJ2-1	many	TGCGCCAGCTCTTGGACAGGGGGGAGCTATGAGCAGTTCTTC	CASSWTGGSYEQFF
TRBV2	NA	TRBJ2-4	few	TGTGCCAGCAGTGGGCAAAACATTCAGTACTTC	CASSGQNIQYF
TRBV20-1	NA	TRBJ2-2	NA	TGCAGTGCTAGTACATGGGGCAACACCGGGGAGCTGTTTTTT	CSASTWGNTGELFF
TRBV20-1	TRBD2	TRBJ2-1	NA	TGCAGCGTGGGACTAGCGGGGAATAGGCAGTTCTTC	CSVGLAGNRQFF
TRBV5-6	NA	TRBJ1-1	few	TGTGCCAGCAGCCTCCGAAACAGGGCCAGGAACACTGAAGCTTTCTTT	CASSLRNRARNTEAFF
TRBV6-6	TRBD2	TRBJ2-1	few	TGTGCCAGCAGTTACCCCGGGACTAGCGGGATCCATGAGCAGTTCTTC	CASSYPGTSGIHEQFF
TRBV7-9	NA	TRBJ1-2	NA	TGTGCCAGCAGCTTAAGTTTTTATGGCTACACCTTC	CASSLSFYGYTF
TRBV5-1	NA	TRBJ1-3	few	TGCGCCAGCATCCCTGGGACGGGGACCTTACCTGGAAACACCATATATTTT	CASIPGTGTLPGNTIYF
TRBV12-3/TRBV12-4	NA	TRBJ2-2	once	TGTGCCAGCAGTTTAGAGTACCCTTCCGGGGAGCTGTTTTTT	CASSLEYPSGELFF
TRBV4-3	TRBD2	TRBJ2-1	NA	TGCGCCAGCAGCCAAGATACGAGCGGGAGCATCAATGAGCAGTTCTTC	CASSQDTSGSINEQFF
TRBV20-1	TRBD1	TRBJ2-5	few	TGCAGTGCTAGAGGACAGGGACGGGAGACCCAGTACTTC	CSARGQGRETQYF
TRBV7-9	TRBD2	TRBJ2-3	NA	TGTGCCAGCAGCACCCCCGGGACTAGCGGGGGGGCCAGAACAGATACGCAGTATTTT	CASSTPGTSGGARTDTQYF
TRBV29-1	TRBD1	TRBJ1-4	NA	TGCAGCGTTGAATTCTCGGGACAGGGCAAAAAACTGTTTTTT	CSVEFSGQGKKLFF
TRBV7-2	NA	TRBJ2-2	few	TGTGCCAGCAGCTTAGATAAACCGAACACCGGGGAGCTGTTTTTT	CASSLDKPNTGELFF
TRBV6-2/TRBV6-3	TRBD2	TRBJ2-7	NA	TGTGCCAGCAGCACCTCTAGCGGGAAGCCCTACGAGCAGTACTTC	CASSTSSGKPYEQYF
TRBV7-9	NA	TRBJ2-3	NA	TGTGCCAGCAGCTTAGAGCGAGGGGGAGAGGGAGATACGCAGTATTTT	CASSLERGGEGDTQYF
TRBV12-3/TRBV12-4	NA	TRBJ2-3	many	TGTGCCAGCAGTTTCCGGGGGCGAACAGATACGCAGTATTTT	CASSFRGRTDTQYF
TRBV7-3	TRBD2	TRBJ2-4	NA	TGTGCCAGCAGCCCCCGACTAGCGGGAGGGCCTCACATTCAGTACTTC	CASSPRLAGGPHIQYF
TRBV5-1	TRBD1	TRBJ1-1	NA	TGCGCCAGCAGCTTGCGGGACAGGGGGCCCTACGCTGAAGCTTTCTTT	CASSLRDRGPYAEAFF
TRBV4-1	NA	TRBJ2-2	NA	TGCGCCAGCAGCCACCCCGGGCCCTCCGGGGAGCTGTTTTTT	CASSHPGPSGELFF
TRBV24-1	NA	TRBJ2-2	once	TGTGCCACCAGTGACCCCGCAGGGAACAGGGTGAACACCGGGGAGCTGTTTTTT	CATSDPAGNRVNTGELFF
TRBV19	NA	TRBJ1-4	few	TGTGCCAGTAGTCAAGGGGGGATGGATGAAAAACTGTTTTTT	CASSQGGMDEKLFF
TRBV12-3/TRBV12-4	NA	TRBJ2-3	NA	TGTGCCAGCAGCACTACGAGAACTAGCACAGATACGCAGTATTTT	CASSTTRTSTDTQYF
TRBV20-1	TRBD1	TRBJ1-4	few	TGCAGTGCCTTCCTTCTTCAAGGACAGGGTCCAAAACTGTTTTTT	CSAFLLQGQGPKLFF
TRBV20-1	NA	TRBJ2-7	NA	TGCAGTGCTACCCCCGGGACCACGGCAACCTACGAGCAGTACTTC	CSATPGTTATYEQYF
TRBV9	NA	TRBJ1-1	few	TGTGCCAGCAGCCCCACCGGGAGGGGGAAGGATGAAGCTTTCTTT	CASSPTGRGKDEAFF
TRBV5-1	TRBD1	TRBJ2-3	NA	TGCGCCAGCAGCCTAAGACAGGGGGCGAGCACAGATACGCAGTATTTT	CASSLRQGASTDTQYF
TRBV9	NA	TRBJ2-2	few	TGTGCCAGCAGCTCGGGCCTAGAAACGGTCGGGGAGCTGTTTTTT	CASSSGLETVGELFF
TRBV6-5	TRBD1	TRBJ1-2	NA	TGTGCCAGCACCCTTCGACAGGGGGTGGACTATGGCTACACCTTC	CASTLRQGVDYGYTF
TRBV20-1	NA	TRBJ2-1	few	TGCAGTGCTAGGTCGCGAGGGCGGGCCTACAATGAGCAGTTCTTC	CSARSRGRAYNEQFF
TRBV5-1	NA	TRBJ1-1	NA	TGCGCCAGCACTCTACAGGGGAACACTGAAGCTTTCTTT	CASTLQGNTEAFF
TRBV20-1	NA	TRBJ1-1	NA	TGCAGTGCTAGTGATTTCACAGGGAACACTGAAGCTTTCTTT	CSASDFTGNTEAFF
TRBV3-1	NA	TRBJ2-5	many	TGTGCCAGCAGCCAAGATGAGAGGGGGACCCAGTACTTC	CASSQDERGTQYF
TRBV5-4	NA	TRBJ1-3	few	TGTGCCAGCACCCTGGGGGAACCTGGAAACACCATATATTTT	CASTLGEPGNTIYF
TRBV3-1	TRBD1	TRBJ1-3	NA	TGTGCCAGCAGCCCATTCAACAGGGGCTCTGGAAACACCATATATTTT	CASSPFNRGSGNTIYF
TRBV20-1	NA	TRBJ2-2	few	TGCAGTGCTAGACCGGGCTTGAACACCGGGGAGCTGTTTTTT	CSARPGLNTGELFF
TRBV4-2	NA	TRBJ2-1	few	TGTGCCAGCAGCCAAACCAACAATGAGCAGTTCTTC	CASSQTNNEQFF
TRBV7-2	NA	TRBJ2-5	NA	TGTGCCAGCAGGGCGACAGAGACCCAGTACTTC	CASRATETQYF
TRBV9	NA	TRBJ1-1	NA	TGTGCCAGCAGCGTAGCTCCCGACACTGAAGCTTTCTTT	CASSVAPDTEAFF
TRBV7-9	NA	TRBJ2-7	few	TGTGCCAGCAGCTTGAGGGAGAAAGGCGACGAGCAGTACTTC	CASSLREKGDEQYF
TRBV7-9	TRBD2	TRBJ2-1	NA	TGTGCCAGCAGCTTCCCAGCGGGAGCAGTCTACAATGAGCAGTTCTTC	CASSFPAGAVYNEQFF
TRBV6-5	TRBD1	TRBJ1-5	few	TGTGCCAGCAGACTCGACAGGGGCGGCAATCAGCCCCAGCATTTT	CASRLDRGGNQPQHF
TRBV20-1	NA	TRBJ1-1	NA	TGCAGTGCTAGAGATCAAAGGGGGAACACTGAAGCTTTCTTT	CSARDQRGNTEAFF